This T cell receptor beta chain comes out of a study of STAT5B mutations in CD4+ large granular lymphocyte leukemia. This table comes from immunoSEQ multiplex PCR, and its TCRdb copy is limited to in-frame clones, with some not included. Here the sample spans about 33,000 clones, nearly 90% being singletons. The CDR3 is 14 residues long. Germline V gene sequence: CDR1 SNHLY, CDR2 FYNNEI. The V gene lost 6 bases and the J gene lost 2 bases, with 13 bases spanning the gap. Input material: CD4+ T cells from blood buffy coats. The TCR originated in a human donor in good health. J is TRBJ2-5 and V is TRBV2; no firm D call. The CDR3 spells CASSGNVPQETQYF. The CDR3 bases are TGTGCCAGCAGCGGCAACGTACCTCAAGAGACCCAGTACTTC.